This T cell receptor beta chain was sequenced during a study of cytomegalovirus exposure and HLA in healthy donors. Whole-study context: A preliminary data release comprised around 85 million unique TCRs obtained from HLA-typed donors. Findings and limits, study-wide: Serostatus for CMV was the only available immune exposure information.

Notes on this clone: Its antigen is unidentified.

The germline gives CDR1 MNHNY, CDR2 SVGAGI (reference sequence). V trimming: 2 bases; J trimming: 4 bases; junction bases outside the gene matches: 6. The CDR3 spans 15 residues. Both 60 Vbeta primers and 13 Jbeta primers went into the PCR. Profiled with immunoSEQ multiplex PCR; TCRdb holds only in-frame clones, not every one. In all, the sample yields approximately 110,000 clones. This TCR was recovered from a man aged 45 to 65 in good health and CMV-seronegative. The chain combines TRBV6-6 with TRBJ2-5, with 8 bases aligning to TRBD1. The specimen sequenced was PBMCs. CDR3 protein: CASSYPGQGIETQYF. The CDR3 nucleotides are TGTGCCAGCAGTTACCCTGGACAGGGAATAGAGACCCAGTACTTC.